This entry lists 32 T cell receptor beta chains sequenced from one sample in a study of glioma-infiltrating T cells after dendritic cell vaccination. Data came from immunoSEQ multiplex PCR; TCRdb stores just in-frame clones and leaves some out. The table shows approximately 91,000 clones, with more than 80% occurring only once. Time point denoted: after dendritic cell vaccination, including at tumor progression/relapse. The sample consisted of blood, taken after dendritic cell vaccination. These receptors were obtained from a human donor with glioblastoma.

The count of this clone is one. The chain recombines TRBV7-9 with TRBJ1-2; 7 positions agree with TRBD1. Trimming cost V 5 bases and J 5 bases; bases outside gene matches: 8. Germline V gene sequence: CDR1 SEHNR, CDR2 FQNEAQ (reference sequence). The CDR3 is 14 residues long. In DNA, the CDR3 is TGTGCCAGCAGCCTCACGGGACAGAATTATGGCTACACCTTC. This translates into CASSLTGQNYGYTF. The full variable domain, with the rest looked up from reference TRBV7-9 and TRBJ1-2, is DTGVSQNPRHKITKRGQNVTFRCDPISEHNRLYWYRQTLGQGPEFLTYFQNEAQLEKSRLLSDRFSAERPKGSFSTLEIQRTEQGDSAMYLCASSLTGQNYGYTFGSGTRLTVV.

The chain joins TRBV27 to TRBJ1-1; the D gene is possibly TRBD1 (5 bases). CDR3 length equals 17 residues. The V end lost 4 bases, the J end lost 4 bases, and 22 bases lay between the germline ends. Germline values: CDR1 MNHEY, CDR2 SMNVEV (reference sequence). The CDR3 loop reads CASSSVQVSLGGTEAFF. The CDR3 bases are TGTGCCAGCAGTTCGGTACAGGTCTCTTTGGGGGGCACTGAAGCTTTCTTT.

This clone was recorded a few times. This sequence joins TRBV27 and TRBJ2-7; 9 bases align to TRBD1. The ends lost 4 bases at V and 5 bases at J; junction bases unmatched: 12. From germline, CDR1 is MNHEY and CDR2 SMNVEV (reference sequence). The CDR3 covers 16 residues. The CDR3 region is CASSSSPGQGGDEQYV. CDR3 coding DNA: TGTGCCAGCAGTTCAAGCCCGGGACAGGGAGGGGACGAGCAGTACGTC.

The rearrangement joins TRBV5-1 to TRBJ2-2, with 11 bases matching TRBD2. Germline V gene lookup returns CDR1 SGHRS and CDR2 YFSETQ. With V trimmed by 6 bases and J by 2 bases, 12 bases remained unmatched. The CDR3 has 18 residues. The CDR3 is CASTPTVAGGPNTGELFF. CDR3 sequence (DNA): TGCGCCAGCACCCCAACGGTAGCGGGAGGGCCAAACACCGGGGAGCTGTTTTTT.

The V and J genes are TRBV5-6 and TRBJ1-2; 8 bases are shared with TRBD1. The V gene end was trimmed by 3 bases and the J gene end by 5 bases; junction bases not matched to a gene: 6. This CDR3 region has 14 residues. Germline CDR1 reads SGHDT; CDR2 reads YYEEEE. The chain's CDR3 is CASSSTRTGYGYTF. The CDR3 DNA is TGTGCCAGCAGCTCCACTCGGACAGGGTATGGCTACACCTTC.

The gene calls are TRBV11-2 and TRBJ2-6; 7 nucleotides line up with TRBD1. J lost 0 bases, V lost 4 bases, and 9 bases had no gene match. Germline CDR1 SGHAT, CDR2 FQNNGV. The CDR3 consists of 18 residues. The CDR3 DNA sequence: TGTGCCAGCAGCTCCCTCCGGGACAGTAGCTCTGGGGCCAACGTCCTGACTTTC. Its protein is CASSSLRDSSSGANVLTF.

The chain has TRBV4-1 and TRBJ1-2, with 7 bases identical to TRBD1. Germline CDR1 reads MGHRA; CDR2 reads YSYEKL. J was trimmed by 1 base and V by 3 bases; bases with no gene match: 5. CDR3 length: 15 amino acids. This chain's CDR3 is CASSHMGDSNYGYTF. CDR3 in DNA: TGCGCCAGCAGCCATATGGGGGACAGTAACTATGGCTACACCTTC.

The CDR3 bases are TGTGCCAGCAGCGCGACAGGGGGTGACACTGAAGCTTTCTTT. Translated, it gives CASSATGGDTEAFF. V gene TRBV2 combines with J gene TRBJ1-1, with 9 bases matching TRBD1. Looked up from germline, CDR1 is SNHLY and CDR2 is FYNNEI. The ends lost 6 bases at V and 3 bases at J; junction bases unmatched: 5. This CDR3 region has 14 residues. The full variable domain, completed using reference TRBV2 and TRBJ1-1, is EPEVTQTPSHQVTQMGQEVILRCVPISNHLYFYWYRQILGQKVEFLVSFYNNEISEKSEIFDDQFSVERPDGSNFTLKIRSTKLEDSAMYFCASSATGGDTEAFFGQGTRLTVV.

The V and J genes are TRBV5-1 and TRBJ2-3; D is perhaps TRBD1 (6 bases). The CDR3 consists of 16 residues. Looked up from germline, CDR1 is SGHRS and CDR2 is YFSETQ. V was shortened by 2 bases and J by 5 bases, with 18 bases between the two germline ends. The CDR3 DNA is TGCGCCAGCAGCTTTACAGGGATTCAGCAAAGAGATACGCAGTATTTT. Residues: CASSFTGIQQRDTQYF.

The chain links TRBV2 to TRBJ2-5; tentative D call: TRBD1 (5 bases). The germline V and J ends were trimmed by 7 bases and 5 bases, with 26 bases remaining between them. CDR3 length equals 17 residues. Per germline, CDR1 SNHLY and CDR2 FYNNEI. In DNA, the CDR3 is TGTGCCAGCATCGTCAGGGCCAACGTTGGACGTTTGGAGACCCAGTACTTC. Translated: CASIVRANVGRLETQYF.

CDR3 nucleotides: TGTGCCAGCAGCCCTTGGGGTAGCGGGAGTGAGACCCAGTACTTC. Translating gives CASSPWGSGSETQYF. This rearrangement joins TRBV9 to TRBJ2-5; TRBD2 agrees at 9 bases. V was clipped by 4 bases and J by 5 bases; unmatched bases: 9. The CDR3 covers 15 residues. Germline values: CDR1 SGDLS, CDR2 YYNGEE.

V and J are TRBV7-9 and TRBJ2-2; 12 positions match TRBD1. The CDR3 contains 16 residues. With V trimmed by 4 bases and J by 9 bases, 9 bases remained unmatched. Germline-derived CDR1 and CDR2 are SEHNR and FQNEAQ (reference sequence). The CDR3 coding sequence is TGTGCCAGCAGCTCAACGGAGGGACAGGGGGCGAGGGAGCTGTTTTTT. Protein: CASSSTEGQGARELFF.

The chain couples TRBV6-5 to TRBJ1-4, with D tentatively TRBD1 (6 bases). Germline CDR1 is MNHEY and CDR2 is SVGAGI. The CDR3 contains 16 residues. Trimming stripped 3 bases from V and 8 bases from J, with 19 bases between. As DNA, the CDR3 is TGTGCCAGCAGTTATCTTTCGGCGGGGGCGCGGGAAAAACTGTTTTTT. Amino acids: CASSYLSAGAREKLFF.

The chain uses TRBV5-1 and TRBJ1-2, with D possibly matching TRBD1 (5 bases). This CDR3 region has 14 residues. The V end was cut by 0 bases, the J end by 4 bases, with 10 bases between. Germline V gene lookup returns CDR1 SGHRS and CDR2 YFSETQ. CDR3 region: CASSLDGGSYGYTF. The CDR3, as DNA: TGCGCCAGCAGCTTGGATGGGGGGAGCTATGGCTACACCTTC.

The V gene is TRBV30, the J gene TRBJ1-5; tentatively, D is TRBD1 (6 bases). The CDR3 has 16 amino acids. Per germline, CDR1 GTSNPN and CDR2 SVGIG (reference sequence). V was clipped by 2 bases and J by 4 bases, with 18 bases between them. CDR3: CAWSSAGGDRNQPQHF. The CDR3 coding sequence is TGTGCCTGGAGTTCGGCCGGAGGCGACAGGAATCAGCCCCAGCATTTT.

The CDR3 nucleotides are TGTGCCAGCAGTTATGGACCCGAAGAGCGGGAGCAGTTCTTC. Translated, it gives CASSYGPEEREQFF. This rearrangement joins TRBV6-5 to TRBJ2-1, with a tentative D call TRBD2 (5 bases). The V gene's germline CDR1 is MNHEY and CDR2 SVGAGI. The V and J ends lost 3 bases and 10 bases respectively, with 16 bases between them. The CDR3 totals 14 residues.

This rearrangement joins TRBV5-1 to TRBJ2-1; TRBD1 matches 11 bases. The CDR3 sequence is 15 residues long. Germline trimming cut 4 bases from V and 8 bases from J; bases unmatched to any gene: 8. The V gene's germline CDR1 is SGHRS and CDR2 YFSETQ. The CDR3 spells CASSPGTGGRDEQFF. CDR3 in DNA: TGCGCCAGCAGCCCCGGGACAGGGGGGAGGGATGAGCAGTTCTTC.

The chain is built from TRBV5-4 and TRBJ1-1; D possibly corresponds to TRBD1 (5 bases). The V gene's germline CDR1 is SGHNT and CDR2 YYREEE (reference sequence). This CDR3 is 16 amino acids long. Trimming stripped 0 bases from V and 2 bases from J, with 14 bases between. The CDR3: CASSLGTSLQNTEAFF. The CDR3 DNA reads as TGTGCCAGCAGCTTGGGGACATCTTTGCAAAACACTGAAGCTTTCTTT.

Here the CDR3 DNA reads TGTGCCAGCAGTTCGTCCGGGACAGTCTTCTACGAGCAGTACTTC. Encoded protein: CASSSSGTVFYEQYF. This sequence joins TRBV2 and TRBJ2-7; 7 bases line up with TRBD1. Trimming at V came to 5 bases and at J to 3 bases, leaving 10 bases not matched to a gene. The CDR3 is 15 residues long. The V gene's germline CDR1 is SNHLY and CDR2 FYNNEI. Full variable domain (remainder filled in from reference TRBV2 and TRBJ2-7): EPEVTQTPSHQVTQMGQEVILRCVPISNHLYFYWYRQILGQKVEFLVSFYNNEISEKSEIFDDQFSVERPDGSNFTLKIRSTKLEDSAMYFCASSSSGTVFYEQYFGPGTRLTVT.

The rearrangement links TRBV4-2 to TRBJ2-5, with TRBD2 matching 11 bases. Trimming at V came to 4 bases and at J to 5 bases, leaving 12 bases not matched to a gene. The CDR3 has 17 amino acids. Germline V gives CDR1 LGHNA, CDR2 YNFKEQ. DNA of the CDR3: TGTGCCAGCAGCCCCTTTAGCGGGGGGGCGAGGAAGGAGACCCAGTACTTC. Translation gives CASSPFSGGARKETQYF.

This rearrangement joins TRBV6-5 to TRBJ2-7; 12 bases agree with TRBD2. The CDR3 runs 15 residues. The V segment lost 5 bases and the J segment 3 bases; nucleotides outside the gene matches: 5. In germline, CDR1 is MNHEY, CDR2 SVGAGI. CDR3 nucleotide sequence: TGTGCCAGCAGTCGCGGGACTAGCGGGTTCTACGAGCAGTACTTC. This translates into CASSRGTSGFYEQYF.

The chain recombines TRBV27 with TRBJ2-6; D is uncertain. Germline values: CDR1 MNHEY, CDR2 SMNVEV (reference sequence). V was trimmed by 0 bases and J by 1 base, leaving 13 bases between them. The CDR3 covers 18 residues. Written as DNA, the CDR3 is TGTGCCAGCAGTTTATCGGGCAGGTCCAAATCTGGGGCCAACGTCCTGACTTTC. It yields the protein CASSLSGRSKSGANVLTF.

This clone has a handful of counts. This chain joins TRBV4-2 and TRBJ2-6; D not resolved. The CDR3 length is 17 residues. V was pared by 0 bases and J by 0 bases, with 9 bases between. The V gene's germline CDR1 is LGHNA and CDR2 YNFKEQ. The CDR3 nucleotides read TGTGCCAGCAGCCAAGAAACGAGTGGCTCTGGGGCCAACGTCCTGACTTTC. This translates into CASSQETSGSGANVLTF.

This clone was detected a few times. V gene TRBV10-3 combines with J gene TRBJ1-1; tentatively, D is TRBD1 (6 bases). Germline loops: CDR1 ENHRY, CDR2 SYGVKD. This CDR3 is 13 amino acids long. V lost 5 bases to trimming and J lost 3 bases, with 10 bases between them. The CDR3 region is CAISQQGHTEAFF. CDR3 nucleotides: TGTGCCATCAGTCAACAGGGTCACACTGAAGCTTTCTTT.

Points on this clone: At one of its ends the junction is not consistent with the germline gene, which may arise from a read error. The V gene is TRBV18, the J gene TRBJ2-7; D gene uncertain. The V gene's germline CDR1 is KGHSH and CDR2 LQKENI. The CDR3 contains 13 residues. DNA of the CDR3: TGTGCCAGCTCAACACCCAACTCCTACGAGCAGTACTTC. Encoded protein: CASSTPNSYEQYF.

The J gene is TRBJ1-3, the V gene TRBV7-6; D remains unclear. The CDR3 extends over 15 amino acids. Germline-derived CDR1 and CDR2 are SGHVS and FNYEAQ. V dropped 3 bases and J dropped 0 bases, with 9 bases sitting between them. This CDR3 reads CASSFGELSGNTIYF. In DNA, the CDR3 is TGTGCCAGCAGCTTCGGGGAACTCTCTGGAAACACCATATATTTT.

The chain combines TRBV5-1 with TRBJ2-3; the match to TRBD2 covers 13 bases. The germline gives CDR1 SGHRS, CDR2 YFSETQ. J gave up 0 bases and V 3 bases, and 4 bases lay outside the gene matches. The length of the CDR3 is 17 residues. The CDR3 spells CASSYGLAGESTDTQYF. DNA of the CDR3: TGCGCCAGCAGCTACGGACTAGCGGGGGAGAGCACAGATACGCAGTATTTT.

This chain uses TRBV29-1 with TRBJ1-2; 12 bases map to TRBD1. V was pared by 4 bases and J by 4 bases, with 4 bases of the junction left unmatched. In germline, CDR1 is SQVTM, CDR2 ANQGSEA. The CDR3 spans 14 residues. The CDR3 spells CSVGRDRGPYGYTF. CDR3 nucleotides: TGCAGCGTTGGTCGGGACAGGGGGCCCTATGGCTACACCTTC.

J is TRBJ2-2 and V is TRBV7-9; 12 bases match TRBD2. The V and J ends lost 5 bases and 6 bases, in that order; junction bases with no gene match: 7. The CDR3 sequence is 16 residues long. Germline V gives CDR1 SEHNR, CDR2 FQNEAQ (reference sequence). The CDR3 sequence is CASSTQTSGSPGELFF. CDR3 DNA: TGTGCCAGCAGCACCCAGACTAGCGGGAGTCCCGGGGAGCTGTTTTTT.

This chain joins TRBV5-1 and TRBJ2-1; maybe TRBD1 (6 bases). The V and J ends lost 2 bases and 3 bases respectively, with 9 bases between them. The CDR3 has 14 amino acids. CDR1 and CDR2 from the germline V gene are SGHRS and YFSETQ. The CDR3: CASSFMTGYNEQFF. For the CDR3, the DNA is TGCGCCAGCAGCTTTATGACAGGCTACAATGAGCAGTTCTTC.

The V and J genes are TRBV2 and TRBJ1-5; tentatively, D is TRBD1 (6 bases). The CDR3 loop spans 15 amino acids. Trimming left V 6 bases short and J 3 bases short, with 15 bases between. Germline V gene lookup returns CDR1 SNHLY and CDR2 FYNNEI. This CDR3 is CASRLDRSYNQPQHF. The DNA for the CDR3 is TGTGCCAGCAGGCTCGACAGGAGCTACAATCAGCCCCAGCATTTT.

The chain carries TRBV6-1 and TRBJ2-1; D is undetermined. Germline-derived CDR1 and CDR2 are MNHNS and SASEGT. This CDR3 spans 18 amino acids. Trimming removed 4 bases at V and 2 bases at J, with 21 bases between. CDR3 loop: CASSVSVGVSEAYNEQFF. The CDR3, as DNA: TGTGCCAGCAGTGTAAGTGTTGGAGTAAGTGAAGCCTACAATGAGCAGTTCTTC.